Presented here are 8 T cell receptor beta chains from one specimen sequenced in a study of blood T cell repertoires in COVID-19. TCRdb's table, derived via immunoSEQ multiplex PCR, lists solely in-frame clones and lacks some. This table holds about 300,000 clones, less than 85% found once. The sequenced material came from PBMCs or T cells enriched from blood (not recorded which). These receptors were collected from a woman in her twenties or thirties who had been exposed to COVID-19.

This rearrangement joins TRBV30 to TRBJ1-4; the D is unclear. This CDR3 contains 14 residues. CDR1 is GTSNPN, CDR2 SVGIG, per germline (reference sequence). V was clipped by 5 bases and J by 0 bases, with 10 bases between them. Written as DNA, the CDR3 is TGTGCCTGGGACAACCTCGCAACTAATGAAAAACTGTTTTTT. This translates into CAWDNLATNEKLFF. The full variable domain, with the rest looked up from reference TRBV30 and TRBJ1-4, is SQTIHQWPATLVQPVGSPLSLECTVEGTSNPNLYWYRQAAGRGLQLLFYSVGIGQISSEVPQNLSASRPQDRQFILSSKKLLLSDSGFYLCAWDNLATNEKLFFGSGTQLSVL.

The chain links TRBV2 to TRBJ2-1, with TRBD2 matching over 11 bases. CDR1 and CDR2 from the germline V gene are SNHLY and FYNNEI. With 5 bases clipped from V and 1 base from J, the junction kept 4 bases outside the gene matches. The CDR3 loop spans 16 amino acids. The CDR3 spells CASSITSGGSYNEQFF. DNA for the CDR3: TGTGCCAGCAGTATAACTAGCGGGGGTTCCTACAATGAGCAGTTCTTC.

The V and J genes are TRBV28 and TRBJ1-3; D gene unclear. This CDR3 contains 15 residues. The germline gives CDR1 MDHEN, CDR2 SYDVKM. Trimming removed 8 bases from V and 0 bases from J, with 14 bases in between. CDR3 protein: CASEVALHSGNTIYF. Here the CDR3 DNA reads TGTGCCAGCGAAGTAGCCTTACACTCTGGAAACACCATATATTTT. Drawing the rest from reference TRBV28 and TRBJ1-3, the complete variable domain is DVKVTQSSRYLVKRTGEKVFLECVQDMDHENMFWYRQDPGLGLRLIYFSYDVKMKEKGDIPEGYSVSREKKERFSLILESASTNQTSMYLCASEVALHSGNTIYFGEGSWLTVV.

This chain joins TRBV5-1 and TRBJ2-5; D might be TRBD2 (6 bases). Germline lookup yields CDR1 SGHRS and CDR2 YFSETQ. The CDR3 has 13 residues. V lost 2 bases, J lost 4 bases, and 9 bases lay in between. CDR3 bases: TGCGCCAGCAGCTTTGGGGGAGGAGAGACCCAGTACTTC. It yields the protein CASSFGGGETQYF.

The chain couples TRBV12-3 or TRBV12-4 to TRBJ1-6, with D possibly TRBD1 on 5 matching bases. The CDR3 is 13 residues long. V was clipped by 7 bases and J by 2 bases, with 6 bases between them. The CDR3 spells CASKGTYNSPLHF. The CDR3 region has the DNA TGTGCCAGCAAGGGGACCTATAATTCACCCCTCCACTTT.

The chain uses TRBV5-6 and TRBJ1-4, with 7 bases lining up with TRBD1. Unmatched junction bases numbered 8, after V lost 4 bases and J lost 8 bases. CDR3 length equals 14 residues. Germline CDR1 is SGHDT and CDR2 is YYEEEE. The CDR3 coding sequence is TGTGCCAGCAGCACGACAGGGCCAGGGGAAAAACTGTTTTTT. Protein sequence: CASSTTGPGEKLFF.

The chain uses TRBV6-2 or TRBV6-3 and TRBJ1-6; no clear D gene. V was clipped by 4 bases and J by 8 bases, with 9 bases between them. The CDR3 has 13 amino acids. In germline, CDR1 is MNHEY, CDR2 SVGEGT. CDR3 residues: CASSFLEYSPLHF. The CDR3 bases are TGTGCCAGCAGTTTCTTAGAATATTCACCCCTCCACTTT.

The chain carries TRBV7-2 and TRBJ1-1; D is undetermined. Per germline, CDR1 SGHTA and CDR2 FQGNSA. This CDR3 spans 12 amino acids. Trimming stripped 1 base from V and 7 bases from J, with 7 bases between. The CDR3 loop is CASSLDSFEAFF. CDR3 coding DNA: TGTGCCAGCAGCTTAGACAGCTTTGAAGCTTTCTTT.